The 18 T cell receptor beta chains below all came from one sample that was sequenced in a study of technical replicates of blood from several donors (dated by TCRdb to 2016 to 2017). Preparation of the library involved the immunoSEQ multiplex PCR assay. What TCRdb holds here is the immuneACCESS table cut down to in-frame rearrangements. Part of the clones is not present; checked against another copy, under half of the missing clones reflect an unresolved V gene, and the others are unexplained. This sample has tens of thousands of clones in its table, and 90% of those were observed once. About 4.7% of the sample is held by the ten biggest clonotypes. The material sequenced was PBMCs. These receptor sequences come from a human donor in good health. Some clones in this sample may be carry-over from other donors' samples.

The chain joins TRBV7-3 to TRBJ1-1; D might be TRBD1 (6 bases). Trimming took off 4 bases at V and 9 bases at J, with 15 bases between the two ends. The germline gives CDR1 SGHTA, CDR2 FQGTGA. The CDR3 loop spans 13 amino acids. The CDR3 DNA reads as TGTGCCAGCAGCTCCACCGGGGGGGGCAAAGCTTTCTTT. It translates to CASSSTGGGKAFF.

The chain recombines TRBV6-4 with TRBJ2-3; 11 bases match TRBD2. V was pared by 6 bases and J by 0 bases, with 2 bases of the junction left unmatched. In germline, CDR1 is MRHNA, CDR2 SNTAGT. The CDR3 totals 15 residues. The CDR3 DNA sequence: TGTGCCAGCAGGCTAGCGGGGGGCAGCACAGATACGCAGTATTTT. Its translation is CASRLAGGSTDTQYF.

This clone is a singleton in its sample. This rearrangement joins TRBV19 to TRBJ1-1; weak D call: TRBD1 (5 bases). CDR3 size: 16 residues. Trimming cost V 3 bases and J 1 base, with 15 bases left between them. Germline-derived CDR1 and CDR2 are LNHDA and SQIVND (reference sequence). The CDR3 bases are TGTGCCAGTAGTATCTCCCCAGGGCTTAGGAACACTGAAGCTTTCTTT. The encoded protein is CASSISPGLRNTEAFF.

The chain employs TRBV5-8 and TRBJ2-2; 10 positions match TRBD1. The V and J ends lost 6 bases and 13 bases, in that order; junction bases with no gene match: 9. The CDR3 sequence is 13 residues long. CDR1 is SGHTS, CDR2 YDEGEE, per germline. As DNA, the CDR3 is TGTGCCAGCATCCTAAACCGGGACAGGGGGCTGTTTTTT. It yields the protein CASILNRDRGLFF.

This rearrangement joins TRBV23-1 to TRBJ1-3; possibly TRBD1 for D (5 bases). TRBV23-1 is an open reading frame, and its role is uncertain. V was cut by 7 bases and J by 0 bases, with 13 bases left in between. The CDR3 is made up of 15 amino acids. The CDR3 sequence: CASNLTGISGNTIYF. The DNA for the CDR3 is TGCGCCAGCAACCTTACAGGAATCTCTGGAAACACCATATATTTT.

In its sample, this clone was seen once. The chain joins TRBV6-5 to TRBJ2-6; TRBD1 matches 8 bases. Looked up from germline, CDR1 is MNHEY and CDR2 is SVGAGI. V lost 6 bases to trimming and J lost 2 bases; unmatched junction nucleotides: 3. This CDR3 region has 15 residues. CDR3 DNA sequence: TGTGCCAGCAGACAGGGGGGCCCTGGGGCCAACGTCCTGACTTTC. Amino acid sequence: CASRQGGPGANVLTF.

The rearrangement joins TRBV30 to TRBJ1-1; possibly TRBD1 for D (5 bases). Germline V gives CDR1 GTSNPN, CDR2 SVGIG (reference sequence). CDR3 length: 16 residues. The V end lost 2 bases, the J end lost 1 base, and 17 bases lay between the germline ends. CDR3 region: CAWSTGLGFSNTEAFF. CDR3 nucleotides: TGTGCCTGGAGTACGGGACTTGGCTTTTCGAACACTGAAGCTTTCTTT.

This rearrangement joins TRBV18 to TRBJ2-7, with TRBD2 identical over 13 bases. This CDR3 has 18 residues. Germline CDR1 reads KGHSH; CDR2 reads LQKENI. Losses at the gene ends were 1 base for V and 1 base for J; bases not matched to a gene: 7. The DNA for the CDR3 is TGTGCCAGCTCACCACTACTAGCGGGGGGGCCCGGGTCCTACGAGCAGTACTTC. Residues: CASSPLLAGGPGSYEQYF.

CDR3 amino acids: CASSPQGVPYEQYF. DNA for the CDR3: TGTGCCAGCAGTCCACAGGGGGTTCCCTACGAGCAGTACTTC. The chain is built from TRBV27 and TRBJ2-7; 8 nucleotides match TRBD1. CDR1 MNHEY and CDR2 SMNVEV come from the germline V gene (reference sequence). Unmatched junction bases numbered 5, after V lost 5 bases and J lost 2 bases. This CDR3 has 14 residues.

The CDR3 is CASSQDQSKGGIGLGPTEAFF. In DNA, the CDR3 is TGTGCCAGCAGCCAAGACCAATCTAAAGGGGGCATAGGTCTCGGGCCCACTGAAGCTTTCTTT. The chain carries TRBV4-2 and TRBJ1-1; TRBD1 agrees at 7 bases. With V trimmed by 0 bases and J by 4 bases, 23 bases remained unmatched. The CDR3 has 21 residues. Germline V gives CDR1 LGHNA, CDR2 YNFKEQ.

The V and J genes are TRBV7-7 and TRBJ1-5, with 7 bases matching TRBD1. This CDR3 region has 13 residues. Germline lookup yields CDR1 SSHAT and CDR2 FNYEAQ (reference sequence). V shed 9 bases and J 6 bases; nucleotides not matched to a gene: 8. CDR3 loop: CASSTGPSQPQHF. The CDR3 nucleotides are TGTGCCAGTTCGACAGGGCCCAGTCAGCCCCAGCATTTT.

To note about this clone: In the same sample, other DNA sequences code for this CDR3. This chain connects TRBV19 to TRBJ2-3, with 8 nucleotides matching TRBD2. The CDR3 has 15 residues. Looked up from germline, CDR1 is LNHDA and CDR2 is SQIVND (reference sequence). V was clipped by 9 bases and J by 0 bases; unmatched bases: 8. The DNA of the CDR3 is TGTGCCAGCTCAAGATCGGGGGGGAGCACAGATACGCAGTATTTT. Translating it yields CASSRSGGSTDTQYF.

The rearrangement uses TRBV30 and TRBJ1-4; D not resolved. Trimming took 1 base from V and 4 from J, leaving 10 bases between them. This CDR3 comprises 14 residues. The germline CDR1 and CDR2 sequences are GTSNPN and SVGIG (reference sequence). The CDR3 sequence is CAWSAGFVNEKLFF. The CDR3 region has the DNA TGTGCCTGGAGTGCGGGGTTCGTTAATGAAAAACTGTTTTTT.

This chain connects TRBV4-3 to TRBJ1-2; D uncertain. This CDR3 has 15 residues. The germline V gene has CDR1 LGHNA and CDR2 YSLEER. Deletions cut 4 bases from V and 1 base from J, with 13 bases between. The CDR3 nucleotides read TGCGCCAGCAGCCCCGTCGAGGGCAGTAACTATGGCTACACCTTC. This translates into CASSPVEGSNYGYTF.

The chain employs TRBV4-2 and TRBJ2-7; 9 bases match TRBD1. V trimming: 4 bases; J trimming: 5 bases; junction bases outside the gene matches: 0. Germline-derived CDR1 and CDR2 are LGHNA and YNFKEQ. This CDR3 contains 12 residues. The chain's CDR3 is CASSRTGDEQYF. CDR3 DNA sequence: TGTGCCAGCAGCCGGACAGGGGACGAGCAGTACTTC.

The V and J genes are TRBV29-1 and TRBJ1-2, with 8 bases matching TRBD1. Germline CDR1 SQVTM, CDR2 ANQGSEA. Losses at the gene ends were 4 bases for V and 4 bases for J; bases not matched to a gene: 11. The CDR3 contains 15 residues. The CDR3: CSVVSGRGHGYGYTF. The CDR3 region has the DNA TGCAGCGTTGTAAGCGGCAGGGGGCACGGCTATGGCTACACCTTC. Based on the CDR3 plus reference TRBV29-1 and TRBJ1-2, the full variable domain is SAVISQKPSRDICQRGTSLTIQCQVDSQVTMMFWYRQQPGQSLTLIATANQGSEATYESGFVIDKFPISRPNLTFSTLTVSNMSPEDSSIYLCSVVSGRGHGYGYTFGSGTRLTVV.

The rearrangement links TRBV4-2 to TRBJ2-3; 13 nucleotides align to TRBD2. Germline CDR1 reads LGHNA; CDR2 reads YNFKEQ. With V trimmed by 1 base and J by 4 bases, 2 bases remained unmatched. CDR3 length equals 16 residues. The CDR3 spells CASSQGTSGSADTQYF. The DNA for the CDR3 is TGTGCCAGCAGCCAAGGGACTAGCGGGAGTGCAGATACGCAGTATTTT.

The chain employs TRBV6-5 and TRBJ2-5; no reliable D call. The CDR3 has 15 residues. V was clipped by 0 bases and J by 2 bases, with 10 bases between them. Germline CDR1 is MNHEY and CDR2 is SVGAGI. CDR3 in amino acids: CASSYSVNRQETQYF. Here the CDR3 DNA reads TGTGCCAGCAGTTACTCGGTAAACAGACAAGAGACCCAGTACTTC.